These T cell receptor beta chains were read from a single sample in a study of shared clonotypes between healthy human individuals. TCRdb's copy holds only in-frame clones and misses some; the assay was immunoSEQ multiplex PCR. Of about 2.2 million clones listed, 93% are singletons. Source material: naive CD8+ T cells from PBMCs. The source of these receptors is a man aged 18 to 29 in good health. Some clones in this sample may be carry-over from other donors' samples. Both conserved end residues are part of each CDR3. The D gene is left open where the match is weak. Size tells how often a clone was seen (once, few, many) or the class of an expanded clone, and some rows leave it out.

CDR3aa: CASSLAPYEQYF
CDR3nt: TGTGCCAGCAGCTTAGCGCCCTACGAGCAGTACTTC
j_gene: TRBJ2-7
abundance: few
d_gene: .
v_gene: TRBV7-9

CDR3aa: CATSSGQAYNEQFF
CDR3nt: TGTGCCACCAGTTCGGGGCAGGCCTACAATGAGCAGTTCTTC
j_gene: TRBJ2-1
abundance: .
d_gene: .
v_gene: TRBV15

CDR3aa: CASSLRTTSTDTQYF
CDR3nt: TGTGCCAGCAGCCTTAGGACTACTAGCACAGATACGCAGTATTTT
j_gene: TRBJ2-3
abundance: .
d_gene: .
v_gene: TRBV27

CDR3aa: CASRGWDYNQPQHF
CDR3nt: TGTGCCAGCAGGGGCTGGGACTACAATCAGCCCCAGCATTTT
j_gene: TRBJ1-5
abundance: .
d_gene: .
v_gene: TRBV6-1

CDR3aa: CAPHRGRALNEQFF
CDR3nt: TGCGCCCCACACAGGGGGAGGGCCCTCAATGAGCAGTTCTTC
j_gene: TRBJ2-1
abundance: .
d_gene: .
v_gene: TRBV5-1

CDR3aa: CASSMPPLTSGIRTGELFF
CDR3nt: TGTGCCAGTAGTATGCCCCCCCTTACTAGCGGGATAAGGACCGGGGAGCTGTTTTTT
j_gene: TRBJ2-2
abundance: .
d_gene: TRBD2
v_gene: TRBV19

CDR3aa: CASSSTGTGLYEQYF
CDR3nt: TGTGCCAGCAGTTCTACCGGGACAGGGTTGTACGAGCAGTACTTC
j_gene: TRBJ2-7
abundance: once
d_gene: TRBD1
v_gene: TRBV27

CDR3aa: CASSDLMRDGETQYF
CDR3nt: TGTGCCAGCAGCGACCTCATGAGGGACGGCGAGACCCAGTACTTC
j_gene: TRBJ2-5
abundance: .
d_gene: .
v_gene: TRBV7-9

CDR3aa: CASSPGAIHNEQFF
CDR3nt: TGTGCCAGCAGCCCAGGGGCCATCCACAATGAGCAGTTCTTC
j_gene: TRBJ2-1
abundance: once
d_gene: .
v_gene: TRBV11-2

CDR3aa: CASRQKPLARSSYNEQFF
CDR3nt: TGCGCCAGCAGACAAAAACCGCTAGCGAGGAGCTCCTACAATGAGCAGTTCTTC
j_gene: TRBJ2-1
abundance: .
d_gene: .
v_gene: TRBV5-1

CDR3aa: CASSFSGPSGGYEQYF
CDR3nt: TGTGCCAGCAGTTTTTCAGGGCCTAGCGGGGGCTACGAGCAGTACTTC
j_gene: TRBJ2-7
abundance: .
d_gene: TRBD2
v_gene: TRBV27

CDR3aa: CASSLYSGSSYEQYF
CDR3nt: TGTGCCAGCAGCTTGTACAGCGGGAGCTCCTACGAGCAGTACTTC
j_gene: TRBJ2-7
abundance: .
d_gene: TRBD2
v_gene: TRBV5-8

CDR3aa: CASSLGGYYEQYF
CDR3nt: TGTGCCAGCAGTTTAGGAGGCTACTACGAGCAGTACTTC
j_gene: TRBJ2-7
abundance: .
d_gene: .
v_gene: TRBV27

CDR3aa: CASSLDLMGSYGYTF
CDR3nt: TGTGCCAGCAGCTTGGATCTGATGGGCAGCTATGGCTACACCTTC
j_gene: TRBJ1-2
abundance: .
d_gene: .
v_gene: TRBV5-4

CDR3aa: CSVGGSLDGTDTQYF
CDR3nt: TGCAGCGTCGGGGGTAGTCTAGACGGCACAGATACGCAGTATTTT
j_gene: TRBJ2-3
abundance: .
d_gene: .
v_gene: TRBV29-1

CDR3aa: CASSSTSGMTPTDTQYF
CDR3nt: TGTGCCAGCAGCTCAACTAGCGGGATGACGCCTACAGATACGCAGTATTTT
j_gene: TRBJ2-3
abundance: .
d_gene: TRBD2
v_gene: TRBV13

CDR3aa: CASSLSASYEQYF
CDR3nt: TGTGCCAGCAGTTTATCTGCTAGCTACGAGCAGTACTTC
j_gene: TRBJ2-7
abundance: .
d_gene: .
v_gene: TRBV27

CDR3aa: CATSRKQGGAVEQYF
CDR3nt: TGTGCCACCAGCAGAAAACAGGGGGGTGCCGTGGAGCAGTACTTC
j_gene: TRBJ2-7
abundance: .
d_gene: TRBD1
v_gene: TRBV15

CDR3aa: CASSRDRNQPQHF
CDR3nt: TGTGCCAGCAGCCGGGACAGAAATCAGCCCCAGCATTTT
j_gene: TRBJ1-5
abundance: .
d_gene: TRBD1
v_gene: TRBV7-9

CDR3aa: CASSGAWGRHSNYGYTF
CDR3nt: TGTGCCAGCAGCGGGGCATGGGGGCGGCATTCTAACTATGGCTACACCTTC
j_gene: TRBJ1-2
abundance: .
d_gene: .
v_gene: TRBV9

CDR3aa: CATSTRTDSYNEQFF
CDR3nt: TGTGCCACCAGCACTCGAACCGACTCCTACAATGAGCAGTTCTTC
j_gene: TRBJ2-1
abundance: .
d_gene: .
v_gene: TRBV15

CDR3aa: CASSQVSPGHRNTIYF
CDR3nt: TGCGCCAGCAGCCAAGTATCCCCGGGACACCGAAACACCATATATTTT
j_gene: TRBJ1-3
abundance: .
d_gene: .
v_gene: TRBV4-1

CDR3aa: CASQFGTDHNEKLFF
CDR3nt: TGTGCCAGTCAATTCGGGACCGATCATAATGAAAAACTGTTTTTT
j_gene: TRBJ1-4
abundance: .
d_gene: .
v_gene: TRBV19

CDR3aa: CASRRQNTGELFF
CDR3nt: TGTGCCAGCAGGAGACAGAACACCGGGGAGCTGTTTTTT
j_gene: TRBJ2-2
abundance: .
d_gene: .
v_gene: TRBV13

CDR3aa: CASTVQGLGEKLFF
CDR3nt: TGTGCCAGCACCGTACAGGGGCTGGGGGAAAAACTGTTTTTT
j_gene: TRBJ1-4
abundance: few
d_gene: TRBD1
v_gene: TRBV7-9

CDR3aa: CASSFLGGTEAFF
CDR3nt: TGTGCCAGCAGTTTCCTGGGGGGGACTGAAGCTTTCTTT
j_gene: TRBJ1-1
abundance: few
d_gene: .
v_gene: TRBV27

CDR3aa: CASSLSFRYEQYF
CDR3nt: TGTGCCAGCAGCTTATCGTTCCGCTACGAGCAGTACTTC
j_gene: TRBJ2-7
abundance: once
d_gene: .
v_gene: TRBV27

CDR3aa: CASIIQTGTPAFF
CDR3nt: TGTGCCAGCATCATTCAGACCGGGACGCCAGCTTTCTTT
j_gene: TRBJ1-1
abundance: .
d_gene: .
v_gene: TRBV28

CDR3aa: CASSTDGNTEAFF
CDR3nt: TGTGCCAGCAGTACGGACGGAAACACTGAAGCTTTCTTT
j_gene: TRBJ1-1
abundance: .
d_gene: .
v_gene: TRBV6-5

CDR3aa: CASSEVNRVMAGELFF
CDR3nt: TGTGCCAGCAGTGAAGTCAACAGGGTGATGGCCGGGGAGCTGTTTTTT
j_gene: TRBJ2-2
abundance: .
d_gene: .
v_gene: TRBV6-1

CDR3aa: CASSLWQRNTDTQYF
CDR3nt: TGTGCCAGCAGTTTATGGCAGCGGAACACAGATACGCAGTATTTT
j_gene: TRBJ2-3
abundance: .
d_gene: .
v_gene: TRBV27

CDR3aa: CASSVELAGGLGELFF
CDR3nt: TGTGCCAGCAGCGTAGAATTAGCGGGAGGGCTCGGGGAGCTGTTTTTT
j_gene: TRBJ2-2
abundance: .
d_gene: TRBD2
v_gene: TRBV9

CDR3aa: CSVWGGQAGANVLTF
CDR3nt: TGCAGCGTTTGGGGAGGACAAGCTGGGGCCAACGTCCTGACTTTC
j_gene: TRBJ2-6
abundance: .
d_gene: .
v_gene: TRBV29-1

CDR3aa: CASSLTSSSYAGEVTDTQYF
CDR3nt: TGTGCCAGCAGCTTAACCTCCAGTAGTTATGCGGGAGAGGTTACAGATACGCAGTATTTT
j_gene: TRBJ2-3
abundance: .
d_gene: TRBD2
v_gene: TRBV7-3

CDR3aa: CAWRARGQYEQYF
CDR3nt: TGTGCCTGGAGGGCGCGAGGGCAGTACGAGCAGTACTTC
j_gene: TRBJ2-7
abundance: .
d_gene: .
v_gene: TRBV30

CDR3aa: CASSTPMDRVPPYYGYTF
CDR3nt: TGTGCCAGCAGTACCCCTATGGACAGGGTTCCCCCATACTATGGCTACACCTTC
j_gene: TRBJ1-2
abundance: .
d_gene: TRBD1
v_gene: TRBV28

CDR3aa: CASSLSRRTDTQYF
CDR3nt: TGTGCCAGCAGTTTAAGTAGACGCACAGATACGCAGTATTTT
j_gene: TRBJ2-3
abundance: .
d_gene: .
v_gene: TRBV28

CDR3aa: CASSLWAGNTGELFF
CDR3nt: TGTGCCAGCAGTTTGTGGGCGGGAAACACCGGGGAGCTGTTTTTT
j_gene: TRBJ2-2
abundance: .
d_gene: .
v_gene: TRBV27

CDR3aa: CASSQGPGTANYEQYF
CDR3nt: TGCGCCAGCAGCCAAGGTCCGGGGACAGCCAACTACGAGCAGTACTTC
j_gene: TRBJ2-7
abundance: once
d_gene: TRBD1
v_gene: TRBV4-1

CDR3aa: CASSIDEADYNEQFF
CDR3nt: TGTGCCAGTAGTATAGATGAGGCAGATTACAATGAGCAGTTCTTC
j_gene: TRBJ2-1
abundance: .
d_gene: .
v_gene: TRBV19

CDR3aa: CASSQDRGETQYF
CDR3nt: TGCGCCAGCAGCCAAGATAGGGGGGAGACCCAGTACTTC
j_gene: TRBJ2-5
abundance: once
d_gene: .
v_gene: TRBV4-1

CDR3aa: CASSVAGQGYETQYF
CDR3nt: TGTGCCAGCAGCGTAGCGGGACAAGGGTACGAGACCCAGTACTTC
j_gene: TRBJ2-5
abundance: .
d_gene: .
v_gene: TRBV9